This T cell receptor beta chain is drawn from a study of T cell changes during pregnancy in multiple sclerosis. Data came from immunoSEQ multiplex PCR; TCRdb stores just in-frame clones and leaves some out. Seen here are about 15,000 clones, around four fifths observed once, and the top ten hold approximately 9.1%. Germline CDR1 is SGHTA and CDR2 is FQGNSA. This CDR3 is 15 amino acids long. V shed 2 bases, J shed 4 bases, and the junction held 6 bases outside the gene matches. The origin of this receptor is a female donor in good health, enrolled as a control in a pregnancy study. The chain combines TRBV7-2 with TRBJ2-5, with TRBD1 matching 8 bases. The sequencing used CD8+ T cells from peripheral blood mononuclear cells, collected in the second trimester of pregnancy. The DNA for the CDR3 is TGTGCCAGCAGCTTAAGGATACAGGGGGGAGAGACCCAGTACTTC. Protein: CASSLRIQGGETQYF.